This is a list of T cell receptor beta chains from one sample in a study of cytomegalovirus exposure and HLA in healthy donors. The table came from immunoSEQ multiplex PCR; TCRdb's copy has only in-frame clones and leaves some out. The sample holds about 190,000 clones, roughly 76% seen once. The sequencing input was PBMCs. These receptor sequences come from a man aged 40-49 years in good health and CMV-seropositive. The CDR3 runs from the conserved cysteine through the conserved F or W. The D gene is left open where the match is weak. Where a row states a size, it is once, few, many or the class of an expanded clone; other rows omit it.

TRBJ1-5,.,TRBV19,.,TGTGCCAGTAGTATTTACCGCCTAGATAGCAATCAGCCCCAGCATTTT,CASSIYRLDSNQPQHF
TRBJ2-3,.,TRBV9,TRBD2,TGTGCCAGCAGCGTGTCCACTAGCGGTCCAGATACGCAGTATTTT,CASSVSTSGPDTQYF
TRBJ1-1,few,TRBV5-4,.,TGTGCCAGCAGCTTGGCGGTTGTCGGCAGGGGGAACACTGAAGCTTTCTTT,CASSLAVVGRGNTEAFF
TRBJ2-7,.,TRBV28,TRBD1,TGTGCCACCTCTCCGGGACAGACCCGGAGGGAGCAGTACTTC,CATSPGQTRREQYF
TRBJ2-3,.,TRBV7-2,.,TGTGCCAGCAAGAACCGCGCCACAGATACGCAGTATTTT,CASKNRATDTQYF
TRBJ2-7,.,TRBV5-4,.,TGTGCCAGCAGCCTAGGTCCAGGGTCAGGCGACGAGCAGTACTTC,CASSLGPGSGDEQYF
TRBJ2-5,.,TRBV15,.,TGTGCCACCAGCAGAGAGGGGGGGCGAGGGACCCAGTACTTC,CATSREGGRGTQYF
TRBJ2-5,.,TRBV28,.,TGTGCCAGCACCAAAGGGGACTTAGAGACCCAGTACTTC,CASTKGDLETQYF
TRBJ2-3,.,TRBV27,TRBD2,TGTGCCAGCAGTCCCCTAGCGGGGGGGTACACAGATACGCAGTATTTT,CASSPLAGGYTDTQYF
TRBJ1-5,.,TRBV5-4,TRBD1,TGTGCCAGCAGCTTGGGGACAGGGGCAGGTCAGCCCCAGCATTTT,CASSLGTGAGQPQHF
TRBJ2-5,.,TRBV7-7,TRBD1,TGTGCTAGCAGCAAGGACAGGGGTGGGGAGACCCAGTACTTC,CASSKDRGGETQYF
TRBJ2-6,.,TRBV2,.,TGTGCCAGCACGGGGTACGGGGCCAACGTCCTGACTTTC,CASTGYGANVLTF